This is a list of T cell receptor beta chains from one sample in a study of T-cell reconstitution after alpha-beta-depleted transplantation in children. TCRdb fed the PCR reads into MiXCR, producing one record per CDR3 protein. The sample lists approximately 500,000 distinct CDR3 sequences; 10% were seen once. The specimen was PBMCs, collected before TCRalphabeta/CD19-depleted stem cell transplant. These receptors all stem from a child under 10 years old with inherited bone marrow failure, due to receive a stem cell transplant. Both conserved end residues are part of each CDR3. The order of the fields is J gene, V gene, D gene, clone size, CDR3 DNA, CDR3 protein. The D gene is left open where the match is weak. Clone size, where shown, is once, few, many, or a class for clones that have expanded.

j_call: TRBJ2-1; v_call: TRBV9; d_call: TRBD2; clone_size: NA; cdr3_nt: TGTGCCAGCAGCGTAGGCCCGATAGCGGGGTTCTACAATGAGCAGTTCTTC; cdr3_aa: CASSVGPIAGFYNEQFF
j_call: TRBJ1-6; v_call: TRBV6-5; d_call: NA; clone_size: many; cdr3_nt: TGTGCCAGCAGTTACGGGGGTAGTAGATCACCCCTCCACTTT; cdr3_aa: CASSYGGSRSPLHF
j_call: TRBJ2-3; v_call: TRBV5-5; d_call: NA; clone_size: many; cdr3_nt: TGTGCCAGCAGCATGAGGCGGGATACGCAGTATTTT; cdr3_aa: CASSMRRDTQYF
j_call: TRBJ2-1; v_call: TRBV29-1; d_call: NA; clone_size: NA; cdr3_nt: TGCAGCGGCCAGACTCTAACAGACAATGAGCAGTTCTTC; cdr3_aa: CSGQTLTDNEQFF
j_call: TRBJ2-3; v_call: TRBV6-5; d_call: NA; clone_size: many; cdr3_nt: TGTGCCAGCAGTTACTCGGTCCACAGAGGAGATACGCAGTATTTT; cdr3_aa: CASSYSVHRGDTQYF
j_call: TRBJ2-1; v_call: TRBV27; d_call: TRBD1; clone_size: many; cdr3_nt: TGTGCCAGCAGTTTATCGAGCGGACAGGCTTACAATGAGCAGTTCTTC; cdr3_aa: CASSLSSGQAYNEQFF
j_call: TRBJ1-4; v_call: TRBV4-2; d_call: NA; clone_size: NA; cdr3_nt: TGTGCCAGCAGCCATCCCGGGACCCAAGGAGAAAAACTGTTTTTT; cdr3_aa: CASSHPGTQGEKLFF
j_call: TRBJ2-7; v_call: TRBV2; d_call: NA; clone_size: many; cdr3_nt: TGTGCCAGCAGTATCAACAGCGCTACTAATAGCTACGAGCAGTACTTC; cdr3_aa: CASSINSATNSYEQYF
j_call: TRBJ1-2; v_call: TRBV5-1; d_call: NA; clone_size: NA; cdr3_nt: TGCGCCAGCAGCTTGGGAAGCAGTCCTAACTATGGCTACACCTTC; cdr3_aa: CASSLGSSPNYGYTF
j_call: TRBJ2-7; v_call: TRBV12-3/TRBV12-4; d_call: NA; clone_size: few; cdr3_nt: TGTGCCAGCAGCCCCCCGGGGCCATACTACGAGCAGTACTTC; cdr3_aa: CASSPPGPYYEQYF
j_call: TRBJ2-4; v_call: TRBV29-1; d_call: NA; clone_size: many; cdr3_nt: TGCAGCGTTGAAGACAGGGCCCTAGCCAAAAACATTCAGTACTTC; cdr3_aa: CSVEDRALAKNIQYF
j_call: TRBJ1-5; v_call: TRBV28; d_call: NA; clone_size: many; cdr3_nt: TGTGCCAGCAGTTCCGTCGAGCCCCAGCATTTT; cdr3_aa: CASSSVEPQHF
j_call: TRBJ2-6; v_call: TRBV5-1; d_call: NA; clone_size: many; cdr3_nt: TGCGCCAGCAGCTTGGTAGTCAGTCTTAGCTCTGGGGCCAACGTCCTGACTTTC; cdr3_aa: CASSLVVSLSSGANVLTF
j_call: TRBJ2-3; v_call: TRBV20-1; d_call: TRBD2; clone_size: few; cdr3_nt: TGCAGTGCTAGAGATCTCCTAGCGGCCACTAGCACAGATACGCAGTATTTT; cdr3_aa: CSARDLLAATSTDTQYF
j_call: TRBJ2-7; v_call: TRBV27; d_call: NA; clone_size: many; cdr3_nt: TGTGCCAGCAGTTTGACTCCAGGGCCCACCCACGAGCAGTACTTC; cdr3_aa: CASSLTPGPTHEQYF
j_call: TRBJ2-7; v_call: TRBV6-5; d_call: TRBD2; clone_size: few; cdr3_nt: TGTGCCAGCAGTTACTCGGAGGTGTTAGCGGGGGAACAAAGCTACGAGCAGTACTTC; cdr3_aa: CASSYSEVLAGEQSYEQYF
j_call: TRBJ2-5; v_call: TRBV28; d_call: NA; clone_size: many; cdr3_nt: TGTCCACTTACCAGGACCCAGTACTTC; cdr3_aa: CPLTRTQYF
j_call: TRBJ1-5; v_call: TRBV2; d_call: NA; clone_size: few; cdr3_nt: TGTGCCAGCAGTTCTGGGGCAGCATCTCGGAATCAGCCCCAGCATTTT; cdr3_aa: CASSSGAASRNQPQHF
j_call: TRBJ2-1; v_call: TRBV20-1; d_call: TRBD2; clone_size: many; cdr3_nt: TGCAGTGCACAACTCAGCGGGACCTACAATGAGCAGTTCTTC; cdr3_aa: CSAQLSGTYNEQFF
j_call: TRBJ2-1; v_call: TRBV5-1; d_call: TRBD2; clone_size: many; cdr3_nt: TGCGCCAGCAGCCTCCGACTAGCGGACAATGAGCAGTTCTTC; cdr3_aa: CASSLRLADNEQFF
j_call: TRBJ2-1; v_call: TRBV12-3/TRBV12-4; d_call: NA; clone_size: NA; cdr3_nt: TGTGCCAGCAGTTTAGGGTGGGGCGGGTCGAGCTCCTACAATGAGCAGTTCTTC; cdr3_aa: CASSLGWGGSSSYNEQFF
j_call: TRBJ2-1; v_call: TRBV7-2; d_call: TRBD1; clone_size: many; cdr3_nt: TGTGCCAGCAGCTCTCAAGAGACAGGGATAATGAGGCAGTTCTTC; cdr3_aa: CASSSQETGIMRQFF
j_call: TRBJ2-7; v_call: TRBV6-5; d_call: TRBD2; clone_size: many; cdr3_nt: TGTGCCAGCAGTTACTACGCCGGGACTAGCGGGAGGAAGTACTTC; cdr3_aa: CASSYYAGTSGRKYF
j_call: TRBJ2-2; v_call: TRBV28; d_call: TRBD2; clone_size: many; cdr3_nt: TGTGCCAGCAGTTTATCTGCGGGAGGGCCGGCTGGCGGGGAGCTGTTTTTT; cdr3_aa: CASSLSAGGPAGGELFF
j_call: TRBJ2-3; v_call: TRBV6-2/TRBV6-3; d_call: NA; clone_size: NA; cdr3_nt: TGTGCCAGCAGTTACGGGGCAACAGCGCAGTATTTT; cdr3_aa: CASSYGATAQYF
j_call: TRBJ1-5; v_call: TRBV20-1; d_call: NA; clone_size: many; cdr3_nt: TGCAGTGCTAGAGATCTTAGAGGGGTGGCAGTCGTCAGCAATCAGCCCCAGCATTTT; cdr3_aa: CSARDLRGVAVVSNQPQHF
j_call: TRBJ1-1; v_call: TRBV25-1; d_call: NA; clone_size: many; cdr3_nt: TGTGCCAGCAGTCTACTGAGGGGAACGAACACTGAAGCTTTCTTT; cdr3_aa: CASSLLRGTNTEAFF
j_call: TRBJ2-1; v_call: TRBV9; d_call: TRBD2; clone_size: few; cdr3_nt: TGTGCCAGCAGCCCTAGGGGTAGCGGGATCTACAATGAGCAGTTCTTC; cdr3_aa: CASSPRGSGIYNEQFF
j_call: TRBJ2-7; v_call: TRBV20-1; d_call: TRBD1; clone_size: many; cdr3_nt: TGCAGTGCTAGGGGGACAGGGGTCGAGCAGTACTTC; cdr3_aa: CSARGTGVEQYF
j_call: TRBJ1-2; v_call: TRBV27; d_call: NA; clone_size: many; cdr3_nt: TGTGCCAGCAGAAGGGCTGCGGACCTGAGCTATGGCTACACCTTC; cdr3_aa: CASRRAADLSYGYTF
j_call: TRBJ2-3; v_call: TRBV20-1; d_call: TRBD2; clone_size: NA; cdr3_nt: TGCAGTGCTAGCCCCATTATGGCTAGCGGGATCACAGATACGCAGTATTTT; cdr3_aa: CSASPIMASGITDTQYF
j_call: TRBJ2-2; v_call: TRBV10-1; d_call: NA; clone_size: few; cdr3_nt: NA; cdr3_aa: CANCGRSTPGSCFF
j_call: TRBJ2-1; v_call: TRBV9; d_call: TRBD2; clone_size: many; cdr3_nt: TGTGCCAGCAGCGTAGATATCGGGAGGGCCTCGAATGAGCAGTTCTTC; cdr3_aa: CASSVDIGRASNEQFF
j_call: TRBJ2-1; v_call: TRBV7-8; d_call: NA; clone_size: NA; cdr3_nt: TGTGCCAGCAGCTTAGATGGCCTAGCGCAAACCTACAATGAGCAGTTCTTC; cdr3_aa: CASSLDGLAQTYNEQFF
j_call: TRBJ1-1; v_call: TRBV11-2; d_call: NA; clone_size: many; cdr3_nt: TGTGCCAGCAGCTCCGGATGGGTCACTGAAGCTTTCTTT; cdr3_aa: CASSSGWVTEAFF
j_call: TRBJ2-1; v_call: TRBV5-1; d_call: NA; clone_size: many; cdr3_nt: TGCGCCAGCAGCTGGGGCTCGGGCAATGAGCAGTTCTTC; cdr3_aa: CASSWGSGNEQFF
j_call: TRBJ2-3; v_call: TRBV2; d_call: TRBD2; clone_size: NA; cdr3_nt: TGTGCCAGCAGTGGTCTAGCGGGAGGGATAGATACGCAGTATTTT; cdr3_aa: CASSGLAGGIDTQYF
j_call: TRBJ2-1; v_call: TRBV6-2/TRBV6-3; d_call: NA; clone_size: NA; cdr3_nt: TGTGCCAGCAGTTACCCCCTGGTAGGGGGGGATTACAATGAGCAGTTCTTC; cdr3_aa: CASSYPLVGGDYNEQFF
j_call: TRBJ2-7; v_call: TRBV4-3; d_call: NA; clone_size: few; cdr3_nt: TGCGCCAGCAGCCAAGATCGAGGACATATCTCCTACGAGCAGTACTTC; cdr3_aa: CASSQDRGHISYEQYF
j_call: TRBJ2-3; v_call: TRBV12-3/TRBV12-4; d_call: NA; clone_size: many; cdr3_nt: TGTGCCAGCAGTAAAATGCTGCGGACAGATACGCAGTATTTT; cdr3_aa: CASSKMLRTDTQYF
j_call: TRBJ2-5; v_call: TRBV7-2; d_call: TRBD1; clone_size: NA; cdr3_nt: TGTGCCAGCAGCAGTTACAGGGGCCCAGAGACCCGGTACTTC; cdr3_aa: CASSSYRGPETRYF
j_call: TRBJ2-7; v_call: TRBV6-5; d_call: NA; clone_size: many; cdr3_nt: TGTGCCAGCAGTTACATCGGGACCTCCCTAACCTACGAGCAGTACTTC; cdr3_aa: CASSYIGTSLTYEQYF
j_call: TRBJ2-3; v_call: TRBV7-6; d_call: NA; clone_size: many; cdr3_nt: TGTGCCAGCAGCTTATCTCGGGATACGCAGTATTTT; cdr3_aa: CASSLSRDTQYF
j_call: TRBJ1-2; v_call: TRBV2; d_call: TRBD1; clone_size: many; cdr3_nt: TGTGCCAGCAGGGAGACAGGGTTCGACTATGGCTACACCTTC; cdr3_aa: CASRETGFDYGYTF
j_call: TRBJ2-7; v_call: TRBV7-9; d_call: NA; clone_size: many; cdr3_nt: TGTGCCAGCAGCTTAGTATCGGGGCGGCGCGAGCAGTACTTC; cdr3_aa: CASSLVSGRREQYF
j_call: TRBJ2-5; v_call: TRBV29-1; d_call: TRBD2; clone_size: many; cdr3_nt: TGCAGCGTTGAACTTGGGCTAGCGGGAGTAGGAAACCAAGAGACCCAGTACTTC; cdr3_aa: CSVELGLAGVGNQETQYF
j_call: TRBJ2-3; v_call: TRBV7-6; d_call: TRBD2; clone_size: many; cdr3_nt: TGTGCCAGCAGCCCAGCCGGGACTAGCGGCTTCCCAGATACGCAGTATTTT; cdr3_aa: CASSPAGTSGFPDTQYF
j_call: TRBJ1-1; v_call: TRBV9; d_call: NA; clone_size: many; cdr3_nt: TGTGCCAGCAGCGTCCGGGACGGGATAACAACGAACACTGAAGCTTTCTTT; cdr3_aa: CASSVRDGITTNTEAFF
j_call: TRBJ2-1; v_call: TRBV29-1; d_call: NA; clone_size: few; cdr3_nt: TGCAGCGTTTATCAGGGGGGGAATGAGCAGTTCTTC; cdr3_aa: CSVYQGGNEQFF
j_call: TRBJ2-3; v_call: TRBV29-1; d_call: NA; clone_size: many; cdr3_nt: TGCAGCGTTGAAGAAGGTGCAGATACGCAGTATTTT; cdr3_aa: CSVEEGADTQYF
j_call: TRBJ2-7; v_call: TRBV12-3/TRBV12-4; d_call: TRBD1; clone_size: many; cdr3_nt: TGTGCCAGCAGGTCGGGACAGGGTACCTTATACGAGCAGTACTTC; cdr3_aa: CASRSGQGTLYEQYF
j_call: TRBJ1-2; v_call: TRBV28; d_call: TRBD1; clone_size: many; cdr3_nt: TGTGCCAGTACCGGGACAGGGTGGGACTATGGCTACACCTTC; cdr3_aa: CASTGTGWDYGYTF